The count of the clone carrying this T cell receptor beta chain is one. The data were taken from a study of blood T cell repertoires in COVID-19. About the study: The cDNA or gDNA used as material had been derived from T cells, B-cell-depleted T cells, or PBMCs.

Original data processing: Amplification from reference gene primers served as the basis for estimated nucleated cell counts. TCRdb's table, derived via immunoSEQ multiplex PCR, lists solely in-frame clones and lacks some. V and J calls plus clone size are reproduced from that table; the DNA served to infer D and trimming. The table records 180,000 or so clones, about nine tenths of them present only once. Looked up from germline, CDR1 is SGHTA and CDR2 is FQGNSA. With 8 bases clipped from V and 2 bases from J, the junction kept 11 bases outside the gene matches. CDR3 length: 15 residues. This clonotype was sampled from a man aged 40-49 years with acute or convalescent COVID-19. This rearrangement joins TRBV7-2 to TRBJ2-5; 7 bases are a match to TRBD2. Input material: peripheral blood. The CDR3 is CASGPGRELQETQYF. CDR3 nucleotides: TGTGCCAGCGGGCCAGGGAGGGAGCTACAAGAGACCCAGTACTTC.